The next 31 T cell receptor beta chains were all read from a single sample in a study of blood T cell dynamics during melanoma immunotherapy. The data were produced by immunoSEQ multiplex PCR, yet TCRdb's version contains in-frame clones alone and is incomplete. The sample includes roughly 9,000 clones, 65% to 90% of them seen just once. Time point indicated: week 3, after first cycle of checkpoint inhibitor. Sequencing used blood, obtained from a patient treated with checkpoint blockade. These TCRs come from a human donor with melanoma.

This clone was seen only a few times. The chain has TRBV5-6 and TRBJ2-1, with D unresolved. CDR1 and CDR2 from the germline V gene are SGHDT and YYEEEE. Trimming cost V 0 bases and J 6 bases, with 4 bases left between them. CDR3 length: 12 amino acids. DNA for the CDR3: TGTGCCAGCAGCTTGGTTAGCAATGAGCAGTTCTTC. It translates to CASSLVSNEQFF.

The CDR3 coding sequence is TGTGCCAGCAGCTTTGCGGGGAGTGAAAAACTGTTTTTT. Its translation: CASSFAGSEKLFF. This sequence joins TRBV5-6 and TRBJ1-4; no clear D. The V and J ends lost 2 bases and 7 bases respectively, with 9 bases between them. Germline V gene lookup returns CDR1 SGHDT and CDR2 YYEEEE. This CDR3 contains 13 residues.

The gene calls are TRBV19 and TRBJ1-2, with 8 bases lining up with TRBD1. Germline V gene sequence: CDR1 LNHDA, CDR2 SQIVND (reference sequence). The CDR3 consists of 15 residues. The V gene end was trimmed by 3 bases and the J gene end by 4 bases; junction bases not matched to a gene: 7. CDR3: CASSMGPGGVYGYTF. DNA of the CDR3: TGTGCCAGTAGTATGGGGCCAGGGGGCGTCTATGGCTACACCTTC.

The J gene is TRBJ2-5, the V gene TRBV6-1; the D is unclear. Trimming shortened V by 7 bases and J by 4 bases, and 19 bases separated the two germline ends. Germline V gene sequence: CDR1 MNHNS, CDR2 SASEGT. This CDR3 has 15 amino acids. This CDR3 is CASTAISFSRETQYF. CDR3 nucleotide sequence: TGTGCCAGCACCGCCATTAGTTTCTCAAGAGAGACCCAGTACTTC.

This clone has only one observation. The chain employs TRBV7-3 and TRBJ2-3; 8 bases align to TRBD1. Germline CDR1 reads SGHTA; CDR2 reads FQGTGA. This CDR3 spans 17 amino acids. V dropped 5 bases and J dropped 4; count of bases not matched to a gene: 14. The CDR3 DNA sequence: TGTGCCAGCAGCCAAACTCCTACCAGGGGGCTGTCAGATACGCAGTATTTT. The encoded protein is CASSQTPTRGLSDTQYF.

This chain joins TRBV4-2 and TRBJ1-1; D not certain. This CDR3 comprises 16 residues. V lost 3 bases and J lost 0, with 14 bases in between. Germline V gene data show CDR1 as LGHNA and CDR2 as YNFKEQ. The CDR3 nucleotides are TGTGCCAGCAGCCACGGGCAGAGCCGGGTGAACACTGAAGCTTTCTTT. Translation: CASSHGQSRVNTEAFF.

This sequence joins TRBV10-1 and TRBJ1-1; D unresolved. CDR3 length: 18 amino acids. CDR1 is WNHNN and CDR2 is SYGVQD in the germline V gene (reference sequence). V dropped 3 bases and J dropped 5 bases, with 25 bases sitting between them. The CDR3 DNA sequence: TGCGCCAGCAGTGAATACAAACGAGAGACCATGGAACAAACTGAAGCTTTCTTT. Its translation is CASSEYKRETMEQTEAFF.

In this sample, this clone turned up once. The chain recombines TRBV20-1 with TRBJ2-6; no firm D call. The CDR3 spans 11 residues. V dropped 6 bases and J dropped 4 bases, with 4 bases sitting between them. Germline values: CDR1 DFQATT, CDR2 SNEGSKA (reference sequence). The CDR3, as DNA: TGCAGTGCCCAGGGGGCCAACGTCCTGACTTTC. This gives the protein CSAQGANVLTF.

The chain links TRBV30 to TRBJ1-6; D might be TRBD1 (6 bases). Germline values: CDR1 GTSNPN, CDR2 SVGIG (reference sequence). The length of the CDR3 is 14 residues. Trimming removed 5 bases at V and 6 bases at J, with 14 bases between. CDR3 sequence reads: CAWSPGTFNSPLHF. CDR3 nucleotide sequence: TGTGCCTGGTCTCCCGGGACATTTAATTCACCCCTCCACTTT.

The chain recombines TRBV5-4 with TRBJ2-7, with 7 bases fitting TRBD2. The CDR3 loop spans 13 amino acids. Per the germline V gene, CDR1 is SGHNT and CDR2 is YYREEE (reference sequence). V lost 4 bases and J lost 4; bases outside the gene matches: 5. CDR3 loop: CASSIWGGYEQYF. The CDR3 DNA reads TGTGCCAGCAGCATTTGGGGGGGTTACGAGCAGTACTTC.

The chain links TRBV7-9 to TRBJ1-5, with D unresolved. Germline CDR1 is SEHNR and CDR2 is FQNEAQ (reference sequence). V dropped 6 bases and J dropped 6 bases, with 12 bases sitting between them. This CDR3 spans 13 amino acids. The CDR3 region is CASSQEVGQPQHF. As DNA, the CDR3 is TGTGCCAGCAGTCAAGAGGTCGGTCAGCCCCAGCATTTT. The whole variable domain, filled in from reference TRBV7-9 and TRBJ1-5, reads DTGVSQNPRHKITKRGQNVTFRCDPISEHNRLYWYRQTLGQGPEFLTYFQNEAQLEKSRLLSDRFSAERPKGSFSTLEIQRTEQGDSAMYLCASSQEVGQPQHFGDGTRLSIL.

This sequence joins TRBV7-1 and TRBJ1-3; tentatively, D is TRBD1 (6 bases). TRBV7-1 is assigned to the ORF class and has an uncertain function. CDR3 size: 15 residues. Trimming took off 4 bases at V and 4 bases at J, with 14 bases between the two ends. CDR3 sequence reads: CASSLVAGAGNTIYF. The CDR3 DNA is TGTGCCAGCAGCTTAGTCGCAGGGGCAGGAAACACCATATATTTT.

The chain employs TRBV6-5 and TRBJ1-5, with D hard to call. CDR1 and CDR2 (germline): MNHEY, SVGAGI. V dropped 2 bases and J dropped 5 bases, with 7 bases sitting between them. This CDR3 spans 13 amino acids. CDR3 sequence (DNA): TGTGCCAGCAGTTACGACGGATATCAGCCCCAGCATTTT. Translation gives CASSYDGYQPQHF.

This clone was seen only a few times. CDR3 nucleotides: TGTGCCAGCAGTGAACAGAACTCTGGGGCCAACGTCCTGACTTTC. Encoded protein: CASSEQNSGANVLTF. The rearrangement links TRBV6-1 to TRBJ2-6; D not certain. Germline CDR1 MNHNS, CDR2 SASEGT. CDR3 length equals 15 residues. Trimming removed 2 bases at V and 0 bases at J, with 5 bases between.

The chain links TRBV29-1 to TRBJ2-3; the D gene is possibly TRBD2 (5 bases). Germline CDR1 is SQVTM and CDR2 is ANQGSEA. The length of the CDR3 is 12 residues. V was pared by 6 bases and J by 1 base, with 8 bases between. The CDR3 here is CSVEEGTDTQYF. The DNA for the CDR3 is TGCAGCGTGGAGGAGGGCACAGATACGCAGTATTTT.

The CDR3 protein is CASSTRTFYTDTQYF. CDR3 nucleotide sequence: TGTGCCAGCAGCACCCGGACCTTTTACACAGATACGCAGTATTTT. The J gene is TRBJ2-3, the V gene TRBV5-4; D is undetermined. V lost 4 bases to trimming and J lost 2 bases, with 14 bases between them. CDR3 length: 15 residues. Germline values: CDR1 SGHNT, CDR2 YYREEE (reference sequence).

The rearrangement uses TRBV12-5 and TRBJ1-2, with 11 bases aligning to TRBD1. V shed 6 bases, J shed 4 bases, and the junction held 10 bases outside the gene matches. The CDR3 is made up of 16 amino acids. Germline V gene lookup returns CDR1 LGHNT and CDR2 FRNRAP. CDR3 in DNA: TGTGCTAGTGGACCAGGGCGGGACAGGGGGTCCTATGGCTACACCTTC. This translates into CASGPGRDRGSYGYTF.

V gene TRBV13 combines with J gene TRBJ1-1; TRBD1 agrees at 10 bases. Germline V gene sequence: CDR1 PRHDT, CDR2 FYEKMQ (reference sequence). Trimming at V came to 6 bases and at J to 11 bases, leaving 24 bases not matched to a gene. CDR3 length: 18 residues. DNA of the CDR3: TGTGCCAGCAGAAAGACACAGCTGTCCCGGGACAGGGGACGAAGGGCTTTCTTT. The encoded protein is CASRKTQLSRDRGRRAFF.

The chain carries TRBV11-3 and TRBJ2-3; 9 bases match TRBD2. With 5 bases clipped from V and 5 bases from J, the junction kept 8 bases outside the gene matches. CDR1 and CDR2 from the germline V gene are SGHNT and YENEEA. CDR3 length: 15 amino acids. The CDR3 spells CASSQERGEEDTQYF. CDR3 in DNA: TGTGCCAGCAGCCAAGAGCGGGGGGAGGAAGATACGCAGTATTTT.

J is TRBJ2-2 and V is TRBV19, with 9 bases that match TRBD1. V trimming: 3 bases; J trimming: 4 bases; junction bases outside the gene matches: 15. The CDR3 sequence is 19 residues long. The V gene's germline CDR1 is LNHDA and CDR2 SQIVND (reference sequence). CDR3: CASSIVGTGRIASTGELFF. The DNA for the CDR3 is TGTGCCAGTAGTATTGTGGGGACAGGGCGGATTGCGAGCACCGGGGAGCTGTTTTTT.

The rearrangement uses TRBV14 and TRBJ2-7; TRBD2 is a possible D gene (6 bases). The CDR3 runs 14 residues. V was shortened by 3 bases and J by 2 bases, with 11 bases between the two germline ends. The germline V gene encodes CDR1 SGHDN and CDR2 FVKESK. The CDR3 coding sequence is TGTGCCAGCAGCCAGGGGACTCTCCCCTACGAGCAGTACTTC. Amino acids: CASSQGTLPYEQYF.

The rearrangement joins TRBV4-3 to TRBJ2-1, with D maybe TRBD1 (6 bases). From germline, CDR1 is LGHNA and CDR2 YSLEER. The CDR3 spans 15 residues. The ends were cut back, 0 bases at V and 7 bases at J, with 13 bases in the middle. The CDR3 loop reads CASSQDWGPENEQFF. CDR3 nucleotides: TGCGCCAGCAGCCAAGATTGGGGGCCAGAAAATGAGCAGTTCTTC.

The CDR3, as DNA: TGTGCCAGCAGCCAAGATGGGGCTTCAATTTCCTACGAGCAGTACTTC. Translated, it gives CASSQDGASISYEQYF. This chain joins TRBV4-2 and TRBJ2-7; D might be TRBD1 (5 bases). The ends were cut back, 0 bases at V and 1 base at J, with 13 bases in the middle. In germline, CDR1 is LGHNA, CDR2 YNFKEQ. This CDR3 is 16 amino acids long.

The CDR3, as DNA: TGCGCCAGCAGCTTGGCCACTGGGACAGCTGCCATCTATAATTCACCCCTCCACTTT. As protein: CASSLATGTAAIYNSPLHF. The chain employs TRBV5-1 and TRBJ1-6; 7 bases align to TRBD1. The CDR3 is 19 residues long. The junction had 12 bases not matched to a gene; V was cut back by 0 bases and J by 3 bases. Germline loops: CDR1 SGHRS, CDR2 YFSETQ.

J is TRBJ1-3 and V is TRBV6-1; D is ambiguous. V lost 3 bases to trimming and J lost 4 bases, with 16 bases between them. The CDR3 covers 16 residues. The V gene's germline CDR1 is MNHNS and CDR2 SASEGT. The CDR3 sequence is CASSEMFSGSGNTIYF. Here the CDR3 DNA reads TGTGCCAGCAGTGAGATGTTTTCGGGGTCCGGAAACACCATATATTTT.

V gene TRBV10-1 combines with J gene TRBJ2-7; D may be TRBD2 (6 bases). This CDR3 comprises 15 residues. The germline CDR1 and CDR2 sequences are WNHNN and SYGVQD (reference sequence). CDR3: CANSVRWGVSYEQYF. The CDR3 DNA reads TGCGCGAACAGTGTCCGTTGGGGGGTCTCCTACGAGCAGTACTTC.

The J gene is TRBJ2-7, the V gene TRBV11-2; D remains ambiguous. Trimming left V 7 bases short and J 12 bases short, with 19 bases between. Germline CDR1 and CDR2: SGHAT and FQNNGV. The CDR3 has 12 residues. This CDR3 reads CASTPTGSSGYF. CDR3 in DNA: TGTGCCAGCACCCCAACTGGATCTTCAGGGTACTTC.

The J gene is TRBJ1-2, the V gene TRBV5-5; 7 nucleotides align to TRBD1. There are 14 residues in the CDR3. V lost 5 bases to trimming and J lost 3 bases; unmatched junction nucleotides: 7. CDR1 and CDR2 from the germline V gene are SGHKS and YYEKEE (reference sequence). The CDR3, as DNA: TGTGCCAGCAGGCAGGGACAGATCGACTATGGCTACACCTTC. Amino acids: CASRQGQIDYGYTF.

Written as DNA, the CDR3 is TGTGCCAGTTCGACAGGGATATTTCCAGATACGCAGTATTTT. Its protein product is CASSTGIFPDTQYF. This chain uses TRBV11-1 with TRBJ2-3; TRBD1 matches 7 bases. With 9 bases clipped from V and 4 bases from J, the junction kept 10 bases outside the gene matches. The CDR3 length is 14 residues. Germline V gene data show CDR1 as SGHAT and CDR2 as FQDESV (reference sequence).

The chain links TRBV29-1 to TRBJ1-3, with D unresolved. This CDR3 has 17 residues. V dropped 4 bases and J dropped 1 base, with 20 bases sitting between them. Germline CDR1 and CDR2: SQVTM and ANQGSEA. The CDR3: CSVVWLGQRSSGNTIYF. The CDR3 nucleotides are TGCAGCGTTGTCTGGTTAGGCCAGCGCTCTTCTGGAAACACCATATATTTT.

This chain connects TRBV7-2 to TRBJ1-5; weak D call: TRBD1 (5 bases). Germline CDR1 and CDR2: SGHTA and FQGNSA. The V end lost 5 bases, the J end lost 4 bases, and 15 bases lay between the germline ends. The CDR3 is made up of 15 amino acids. This CDR3 reads CASSDRRQMNQPQHF. The CDR3 DNA follows: TGTGCCAGCAGCGACCGACGACAGATGAATCAGCCCCAGCATTTT.